Listed below are T cell receptor beta chains from one sample, sequenced in a study of blood T cell repertoires in COVID-19. Profiling relied on immunoSEQ multiplex PCR, and the TCRdb table lists in-frame clones only, not all of them. The profile shows roughly 300,000 clones, around 90% of them singletons. The sequenced material came from PBMCs or T cells enriched from blood (not recorded which). The receptors originated from a woman in her 30s who had recovered from COVID-19. Each CDR3 is given with its conserved first and last residue. The D gene is left open where the match is weak. The size field is filled for only some rows; it gives once, few, many or a size class.

D gene,V gene,clone size,J gene,CDR3 DNA,CDR3 protein
.,TRBV21-1,.,TRBJ1-5,TGTGCCAGCAGCAGGGACAGTGGGAATCAGCCCCAGCATTTT,CASSRDSGNQPQHF
TRBD1,TRBV2,.,TRBJ1-3,TGTGCCACTACAGGGGTCAGACAGCTAAATCGAAACACCATATATTTT,CATTGVRQLNRNTIYF
TRBD1,TRBV28,.,TRBJ1-2,TGTGCCAGCAGCCGACTATTAGGGGGCGGCTACACCTTC,CASSRLLGGGYTF
.,TRBV7-2,.,TRBJ1-3,TGTGCCAGCAGCTTAGCACAGATCTCTGGAAACACCATATATTTT,CASSLAQISGNTIYF
TRBD2,TRBV18,.,TRBJ2-2,TGTGCCAGCTCACTCACACTAGCGCTCCTCACCGGGGAGCTGTTTTTT,CASSLTLALLTGELFF
TRBD2,TRBV19,.,TRBJ2-7,TGTGCCAGTAGTTCAGCCGGGACTACGTGGGGGACCTACGAGCAGTACTTC,CASSSAGTTWGTYEQYF
TRBD2,TRBV9,.,TRBJ2-5,TGTGCCAGCAGCGTATCGGGACTAGCGGGAGGGCGGAGAGAGACCCAGTACTTC,CASSVSGLAGGRRETQYF
TRBD2,TRBV27,.,TRBJ2-2,TGTGCCAGCAGCGGACTAGCGGGATGGGCCGGGGAGCTGTTTTTT,CASSGLAGWAGELFF
.,TRBV3-1/TRBV3-2,.,TRBJ2-2,TGTGCCAGCAGCCAAGCCATCCAACAGGGGAACACCGGGGAGCTGTTTTTT,CASSQAIQQGNTGELFF
.,TRBV14,.,TRBJ2-1,TGTGCCAGCAGCCAAACCCTCGGTAATGAGCAGTTCTTC,CASSQTLGNEQFF
.,TRBV27,.,TRBJ2-3,TGTGCCAGCAGTTCATTAGCGAGCACAGATACGCAGTATTTT,CASSSLASTDTQYF
TRBD1,TRBV2,.,TRBJ1-2,TGTGCCAGCAAAGACAGGGGGCTCTATGGCTACACCTTC,CASKDRGLYGYTF
TRBD1,TRBV6-5,.,TRBJ1-1,TGTGCCAGCAGTTACTGGCAGGGGGTAACGGGGACTGAAGCTTTCTTT,CASSYWQGVTGTEAFF
.,TRBV29-1,.,TRBJ2-3,TGCAGCGTTGACCACAGGGACACAGATACGCAGTATTTT,CSVDHRDTDTQYF
.,TRBV5-1,.,TRBJ2-2,TGCGCCAGCAGCTTGGTTGCAGGGGTGAACACCGGGGAGCTGTTTTTT,CASSLVAGVNTGELFF
.,TRBV7-8,few,TRBJ1-2,TGTGCCAGCAGCCCCAATTCTGCAGGCAATGGCTACACCTTC,CASSPNSAGNGYTF
TRBD1,TRBV4-1,.,TRBJ1-1,TGCGCCAGCAGCCTTACAGGGGTGAACACTGAAGCTTTCTTT,CASSLTGVNTEAFF
.,TRBV27,once,TRBJ2-7,TGTGCCAGCAGACCTACTTACTCCTACGAGCAGTACTTC,CASRPTYSYEQYF
TRBD1,TRBV27,.,TRBJ1-2,TGTGCCAGCAGTTCTAGGGACAGGTTTGGCTACACCTTC,CASSSRDRFGYTF
.,TRBV7-3,.,TRBJ2-1,TGTGCCAGCAGCCTTGGTGGGGAGCCCGACTACAATGAGCAGTTCTTC,CASSLGGEPDYNEQFF
.,TRBV28,.,TRBJ1-6,TGTGCCAGCAGTTATAGGGGAAATTCACCCCTCCACTTT,CASSYRGNSPLHF
.,TRBV7-8,.,TRBJ2-2,TGTGCCAGCAGCTTCCGGGACTTTTCCCGGGAGCTGTTTTTT,CASSFRDFSRELFF
.,TRBV15,.,TRBJ2-5,TGTGCCACCGACCAGGAAGAGACCCAGTACTTC,CATDQEETQYF
TRBD1,TRBV28,.,TRBJ2-7,TGTGCCAGCAGGGCGGACAGGGGAACCTACGAGCAGTACTTC,CASRADRGTYEQYF
TRBD1,TRBV2,.,TRBJ1-5,TGTGCCAGCAGGGACAGGGGAGGTAGCAATCAGCCCCAGCATTTT,CASRDRGGSNQPQHF
.,TRBV3-1/TRBV3-2,.,TRBJ2-1,TGTGCCAGCAGCCGCGTTCTAGCCTCCTACAATGAGCAGTTCTTC,CASSRVLASYNEQFF
TRBD1,TRBV6-5,.,TRBJ2-7,TGTGCCAGCAGTCAAATCGACAGGGGAACCTACGAGCAGTACTTC,CASSQIDRGTYEQYF
TRBD2,TRBV7-9,.,TRBJ2-2,TGTGCCAGCCAAGGGTTGGCTCGCGCTAGCGGCAACACCGGGGAGCTGTTTTTT,CASQGLARASGNTGELFF
TRBD2,TRBV6-5,.,TRBJ2-7,TGTGCCAGCAGTAGACTAGCGGGAGACTACGAGCAGTACTTC,CASSRLAGDYEQYF
.,TRBV28,.,TRBJ1-5,TGTGCCAGCAGTCCCGAGGGGGGGCTAAGTCAGCCCCAGCATTTT,CASSPEGGLSQPQHF
.,TRBV11-2,.,TRBJ2-7,TGTGCCAGCAGCTTACAGGGTCGAGAGCAGTACTTC,CASSLQGREQYF
TRBD1,TRBV6-2/TRBV6-3,.,TRBJ2-7,TGTGCCAGCAGCACCGGGACAGGGATTTACGAGCAGTACTTC,CASSTGTGIYEQYF
.,TRBV30,.,TRBJ2-1,TGTGCCTGGAGTCGAATCGTGGCCCCCATCAATGAGCAGTTCTTC,CAWSRIVAPINEQFF
TRBD1,TRBV7-8,.,TRBJ1-6,TGTGCCAGCAGCCAAAACAGGGGCCAAAATTCACCCCTCCACTTT,CASSQNRGQNSPLHF
.,TRBV7-2,.,TRBJ2-5,TGTGCCAGCAGCCCTGGGACACTAAAAGAGACCCAGTACTTC,CASSPGTLKETQYF
TRBD2,TRBV5-4,once,TRBJ2-1,TGTGCCAGCAGCTTGGGAGTTAGCGGGAGTCTGGCGCAGTTCTTC,CASSLGVSGSLAQFF
.,TRBV28,.,TRBJ1-4,TGTGCCAGCAGTTGGGCAGGGAGGGATGAAAAACTGTTTTTT,CASSWAGRDEKLFF
TRBD2,TRBV28,.,TRBJ2-1,TGTGCCAGCAGTATGGGACTAGCGGGCCACAGAGGCGAGCAGTTCTTC,CASSMGLAGHRGEQFF
TRBD2,TRBV29-1,.,TRBJ2-1,TGCAGCGTGGGGACTAGCGCGATGGGTGAGCAGTTCTTC,CSVGTSAMGEQFF
.,TRBV5-1,.,TRBJ1-2,TGCGCCAGCAGCTTGGCAGGGGCTAATGGCTACACCTTC,CASSLAGANGYTF
.,TRBV6-5,.,TRBJ1-1,TGTGCCAGCAGTTACTCGTTGACAGCCACTGAAGCTTTCTTT,CASSYSLTATEAFF
.,TRBV18,.,TRBJ1-2,TGTGCCAGCTCACCAGGCGAGGGAACGGGGTATGGCTACACCTTC,CASSPGEGTGYGYTF
.,TRBV20-1,.,TRBJ2-1,TGCAGTGCTGCCGGCTACAATGAGCAGTTCTTC,CSAAGYNEQFF
.,TRBV6-2/TRBV6-3,.,TRBJ2-7,TGTGCCAGCAGTGCCCAGGGGAACGAGCAGTACTTC,CASSAQGNEQYF
.,TRBV6-5,.,TRBJ2-7,TGTGCCAGCAGTTACGAAACCTCCGGAGGCGAGCAGTACTTC,CASSYETSGGEQYF
TRBD2,TRBV19,.,TRBJ2-6,TGTGCCAGTAGGCTAGCGGGAGGGGACTCTGGGGCCAACGTCCTGACTTTC,CASRLAGGDSGANVLTF
TRBD1,TRBV28,.,TRBJ2-7,TGTGCCAGCACCACGGGACAGCGAACCTACGAGCAGTACTTC,CASTTGQRTYEQYF